The rows below give T cell receptor beta chains drawn from one sample of a study of blood T cell repertoires in COVID-19. Libraries were prepared by immunoSEQ multiplex PCR; TCRdb keeps only in-frame clonotypes and omits some of them. The profile shows roughly 49,000 clones, around four fifths of them singletons. Sequencing was carried out using peripheral blood. The source of these receptors is a woman of 80 years or more with acute or convalescent COVID-19. The CDR3 runs from the conserved cysteine through the conserved F or W. D genes are given only for firm matches.

j_gene: TRBJ2-2; d_gene: TRBD1; v_gene: TRBV30; CDR3aa: CAWRGQGQRTGELFF
j_gene: TRBJ1-2; d_gene: .; v_gene: TRBV4-1; CDR3aa: CASSQQGHYGYTF
j_gene: TRBJ1-5; d_gene: .; v_gene: TRBV19; CDR3aa: CASRTGGGSNQPQHF
j_gene: TRBJ1-4; d_gene: .; v_gene: TRBV30; CDR3aa: CAWSPWAGDLEKLFF
j_gene: TRBJ1-5; d_gene: .; v_gene: TRBV12-3/TRBV12-4; CDR3aa: CASSSDNNQPQHF
j_gene: TRBJ2-1; d_gene: .; v_gene: TRBV6-5; CDR3aa: CASRLLGGGEQFF
j_gene: TRBJ2-1; d_gene: TRBD2; v_gene: TRBV7-9; CDR3aa: CALRASGGDKYNEQFF
j_gene: TRBJ2-4; d_gene: TRBD1; v_gene: TRBV5-6; CDR3aa: CASSLPGQGGSKNIQYF
j_gene: TRBJ2-3; d_gene: TRBD2; v_gene: TRBV6-1; CDR3aa: CASSETTSVGTDTQYF
j_gene: TRBJ2-5; d_gene: .; v_gene: TRBV5-1; CDR3aa: CASSLDSHQETQYF
j_gene: TRBJ2-7; d_gene: .; v_gene: TRBV5-6; CDR3aa: CASSFRQETYEQYF
j_gene: TRBJ1-5; d_gene: .; v_gene: TRBV19; CDR3aa: CASSISLGRNQPQHF
j_gene: TRBJ1-4; d_gene: .; v_gene: TRBV2; CDR3aa: CASSELRGSNEKLFF
j_gene: TRBJ2-1; d_gene: .; v_gene: TRBV7-3; CDR3aa: CASSQAYEQFF
j_gene: TRBJ2-5; d_gene: TRBD2; v_gene: TRBV3-1/TRBV3-2; CDR3aa: CASSQGFLAAGDSETQYF
j_gene: TRBJ2-1; d_gene: TRBD1; v_gene: TRBV5-1; CDR3aa: CASSLEVTGQGKNEQFF
j_gene: TRBJ2-1; d_gene: TRBD2; v_gene: TRBV27; CDR3aa: CASSQRTGTGGFRGPYNEQFF
j_gene: TRBJ2-2; d_gene: .; v_gene: TRBV7-7; CDR3aa: CASSPAPRTNTGELFF
j_gene: TRBJ2-2; d_gene: .; v_gene: TRBV5-4; CDR3aa: CASSWKQGNTGELFF
j_gene: TRBJ2-7; d_gene: .; v_gene: TRBV24-1; CDR3aa: CATSEGHREGSYEQYF
j_gene: TRBJ2-3; d_gene: TRBD2; v_gene: TRBV4-2; CDR3aa: CASSDHVLAGPSSTDTQYF
j_gene: TRBJ2-5; d_gene: .; v_gene: TRBV30; CDR3aa: CAWSDFSDGGETQYF
j_gene: TRBJ2-3; d_gene: .; v_gene: TRBV19; CDR3aa: CASSMQAGATDTQYF
j_gene: TRBJ1-1; d_gene: .; v_gene: TRBV6-4; CDR3aa: CASSETENTEAFF
j_gene: TRBJ2-7; d_gene: .; v_gene: TRBV2; CDR3aa: CASGEGGGYEQYF
j_gene: TRBJ1-2; d_gene: .; v_gene: TRBV12-3/TRBV12-4; CDR3aa: CASSFDRFYGYTF
j_gene: TRBJ1-3; d_gene: TRBD1; v_gene: TRBV19; CDR3aa: CASEPRNPGTASGNTIYF
j_gene: TRBJ2-1; d_gene: .; v_gene: TRBV9; CDR3aa: CASSVAQGGATSYNEQFF
j_gene: TRBJ2-4; d_gene: TRBD1; v_gene: TRBV2; CDR3aa: CASIGRDRRILAKNIQYF
j_gene: TRBJ1-2; d_gene: .; v_gene: TRBV27; CDR3aa: CASSPNAMSRNYGYTF
j_gene: TRBJ2-7; d_gene: .; v_gene: TRBV18; CDR3aa: CASSPQATSYEQYF
j_gene: TRBJ1-2; d_gene: .; v_gene: TRBV5-4; CDR3aa: CASSLGPVRSGYTF
j_gene: TRBJ1-4; d_gene: .; v_gene: TRBV5-5; CDR3aa: CASSRDKSNEKLFF
j_gene: TRBJ2-1; d_gene: TRBD1; v_gene: TRBV11-3; CDR3aa: CASSLDRGLYNEQFF
j_gene: TRBJ2-6; d_gene: .; v_gene: TRBV5-1; CDR3aa: CASSLEPGANVLTF
j_gene: TRBJ2-3; d_gene: TRBD2; v_gene: TRBV10-3; CDR3aa: CAISDDSGGRDTQYF
j_gene: TRBJ2-5; d_gene: .; v_gene: TRBV5-1; CDR3aa: CASSQYRVSETQYF
j_gene: TRBJ1-6; d_gene: .; v_gene: TRBV6-5; CDR3aa: CASNVGQSNSPLHF
j_gene: TRBJ2-7; d_gene: TRBD2; v_gene: TRBV3-1/TRBV3-2; CDR3aa: CASSQAELAGEQYF
j_gene: TRBJ1-2; d_gene: TRBD1; v_gene: TRBV7-8; CDR3aa: CASSYRDSNIHGYTF
j_gene: TRBJ1-6; d_gene: TRBD1; v_gene: TRBV19; CDR3aa: CASSIGDRGIGSPLHF
j_gene: TRBJ2-6; d_gene: TRBD1; v_gene: TRBV5-8; CDR3aa: CASSLDRGTGANVLTF
j_gene: TRBJ1-3; d_gene: .; v_gene: TRBV28; CDR3aa: CASRPTGGRSGNTIYF
j_gene: TRBJ2-3; d_gene: TRBD1; v_gene: TRBV5-5; CDR3aa: CASSGDRGTDTQYF
j_gene: TRBJ1-4; d_gene: TRBD1; v_gene: TRBV12-5; CDR3aa: CASGLGTVSNEKLFF
j_gene: TRBJ1-5; d_gene: .; v_gene: TRBV29-1; CDR3aa: CSVAQASNQPQHF
j_gene: TRBJ1-1; d_gene: .; v_gene: TRBV5-6; CDR3aa: CASSSSGGSTEAFF
j_gene: TRBJ1-6; d_gene: TRBD1; v_gene: TRBV4-1; CDR3aa: CASSQGTGEGFHF